The clone carrying this T cell receptor (beta chain) was observed a few times. Other DNA sequences in the same sample also yield this CDR3. This entry is derived from a study of beta chain features in type 1 diabetes. Sequencing targeted expressed TCRB transcripts, as all isolated RNA had been reverse transcribed. Clones were read by immunoSEQ multiplex PCR, and TCRdb kept only the in-frame ones, dropping some. This table has 310,000 or so clones, approximately 8.2% appearing once. CD4+ naive, central memory, regulatory and stem cell-like memory cells were sorted via CD45RO/CCR7/CD25/CD127/CD95/CD27. Germline V lookup: CDR1 SEHNR, CDR2 FQNEAQ (reference sequence). V lost 1 base, J lost 1 base, and 1 base stayed unmatched. This CDR3 region has 16 residues.

The chain uses TRBV7-9 and TRBJ2-5; 12 bases align to TRBD1. The sample was central memory CD4+ T cells from blood. This clonotype was sampled from a woman aged 18-29 years in good health. CDR3 in amino acids: CASSLGDRGLQETQYF. In nucleotides, the CDR3 is TGTGCCAGCAGCTTAGGGGACAGGGGGCTCCAAGAGACCCAGTACTTC.